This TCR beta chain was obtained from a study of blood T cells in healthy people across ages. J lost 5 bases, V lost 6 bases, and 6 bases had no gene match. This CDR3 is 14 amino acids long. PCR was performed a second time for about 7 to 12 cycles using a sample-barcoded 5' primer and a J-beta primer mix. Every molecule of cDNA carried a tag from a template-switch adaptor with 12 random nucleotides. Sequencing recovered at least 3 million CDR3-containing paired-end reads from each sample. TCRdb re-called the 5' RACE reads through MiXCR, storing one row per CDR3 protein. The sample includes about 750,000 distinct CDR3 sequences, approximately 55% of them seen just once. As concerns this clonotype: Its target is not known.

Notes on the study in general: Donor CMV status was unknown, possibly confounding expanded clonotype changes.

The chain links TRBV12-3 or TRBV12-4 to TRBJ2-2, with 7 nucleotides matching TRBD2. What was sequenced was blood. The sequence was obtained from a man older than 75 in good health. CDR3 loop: CASSTVLATGELFF. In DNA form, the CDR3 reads TGTGCCAGCAGCACCGTACTAGCGACCGGGGAGCTGTTTTTT.